Each of the 13 T cell receptor beta chains below was sequenced from the same sample in a study of CD8 T cells in ankylosing spondylitis. Study-wide results and caveats: Roughly eight highly homologous variants formed a TCR beta motif that appeared characteristic of ankylosing spondylitis blood.

These receptors lack a known antigen. TCRdb reanalysed the 5' RACE reads using MiXCR and keeps one entry per CDR3 protein. The sample consists of roughly 220,000 distinct CDR3 sequences, approximately 20% of them appearing once. The sample consisted of blood, either unsorted or a sorted T cell fraction (not recorded which). The source of these receptors is a male donor with ankylosing spondylitis.

The chain is built from TRBV12-3 or TRBV12-4 and TRBJ1-2, with D possibly being TRBD1 (5 bases). The CDR3 is 16 amino acids. Trimming cost V 3 bases and J 5 bases, with 19 bases left between them. Here the CDR3 reads CASSFKPGGDQYGYTF. DNA for the CDR3: TGTGCCAGCAGTTTTAAGCCGGGGGGAGACCAATATGGCTACACCTTC.

This rearrangement joins TRBV7-9 to TRBJ1-1; maybe TRBD1 (5 bases). The CDR3 length is 13 residues. Trimming took off 5 bases at V and 4 bases at J, with 11 bases between the two ends. Germline CDR1 and CDR2: SEHNR and FQNEAQ (reference sequence). CDR3 nucleotides: TGTGCCAGCAGCCCGGGGGGGTCCACTGAAGCTTTCTTT. Its protein is CASSPGGSTEAFF.

This clonotype was seen a few times. This sequence joins TRBV4-1 and TRBJ2-5; D may be TRBD2 (5 bases). CDR3 size: 15 residues. Deletions cut 0 bases from V and 5 bases from J, with 13 bases between. Germline CDR1 is MGHRA and CDR2 is YSYEKL. The CDR3 DNA reads TGCGCCAGCAGCCAAGATCCAGCGGCCCTCGAGACCCAGTACTTC. As protein: CASSQDPAALETQYF.

V is TRBV29-1 and J is TRBJ2-7; tentatively, D is TRBD1 (5 bases). The CDR3 sequence is 13 residues long. Germline lookup yields CDR1 SQVTM and CDR2 ANQGSEA. V was cut by 7 bases and J by 3 bases, with 16 bases left in between. The CDR3 reads CSARGAESYEQYF. The CDR3, as DNA: TGCAGCGCCCGTGGGGCAGAGAGCTACGAGCAGTACTTC.

In the case of this clonotype: A read error may produce the germline difference seen at one junction end. This chain connects TRBV7-7 to TRBJ2-1; 11 bases line up with TRBD2. Germline V gene data show CDR1 as SSHAT and CDR2 as FNYEAQ (reference sequence). This CDR3 spans 13 amino acids. CDR3 residues: CASSLAGGLEQFF. The CDR3 DNA reads as TGTGCTAGCAGCTTAGCGGGGGGGCTTGAGCAGTTCTTC.

CDR3 loop: CASSLGVTGETQYF. The CDR3 DNA reads TGTGCCAGCAGTTTAGGGGTCACAGGGGAGACCCAGTACTTC. This chain links TRBV12-3 or TRBV12-4 with TRBJ2-5, with D possibly being TRBD1 (6 bases). The V end was cut by 1 base, the J end by 5 bases, with 11 bases between. The CDR3 runs to 14 residues.

V usage is TRBV4-1 and J usage is TRBJ2-7, with 10 nucleotides matching TRBD2. CDR3 length equals 14 residues. From germline, CDR1 is MGHRA and CDR2 YSYEKL. The V segment lost 5 bases and the J segment 6 bases; nucleotides outside the gene matches: 7. This chain's CDR3 is CASSELAGPSEQYF. The CDR3 bases are TGCGCCAGCAGCGAACTAGCGGGGCCGAGCGAGCAGTACTTC.

The chain carries TRBV6-2 or TRBV6-3 and TRBJ1-1; D not certain. V was cut by 7 bases and J by 4 bases, with 7 bases left in between. This CDR3 has 11 amino acids. CDR1 and CDR2 from the germline V gene are MNHEY and SVGEGT. CDR3 nucleotide sequence: TGTGCCAGCAACCGGGCCACTGAAGCTTTCTTT. It specifies CASNRATEAFF.

The chain couples TRBV6-1 to TRBJ1-1, with D hard to call. V gave up 1 base and J gave up 0 bases, with 9 bases separating them. This CDR3 is 15 amino acids long. CDR1 is MNHNS and CDR2 is SASEGT in the germline V gene. The CDR3 protein is CASSEEIGLNTEAFF. In DNA, the CDR3 is TGTGCCAGCAGTGAAGAAATAGGGCTGAACACTGAAGCTTTCTTT.

This clonotype was seen a handful of times. The chain carries TRBV24-1 and TRBJ2-5; TRBD1 matches at 7 bases. Per germline, CDR1 KGHDR and CDR2 SFDVKD. Unmatched junction bases numbered 8, after V lost 1 base and J lost 1 base. The CDR3 has 17 amino acids. In DNA, the CDR3 is TGTGCCACCAGTGATTTAGGACCCGGGACAGCCCAAGAGACCCAGTACTTC. It encodes CATSDLGPGTAQETQYF.

This clonotype was seen repeatedly, ten times or more. The rearrangement links TRBV12-3 or TRBV12-4 to TRBJ2-5; TRBD1 might be the D (5 bases). Trimming shortened V by 6 bases and J by 5 bases, and 13 bases separated the two germline ends. The CDR3 contains 13 residues. CDR3 sequence: CASRPDSGETQYF. For the CDR3, the DNA is TGTGCCAGCAGGCCCGACAGTGGCGAGACCCAGTACTTC.

In this sample, this clonotype turned up a few times. The chain uses TRBV5-8 and TRBJ2-5; D unclear. The CDR3 spans 15 residues. CDR1 SGHTS and CDR2 YDEGEE come from the germline V gene. Trimming shortened V by 2 bases and J by 1 base, and 12 bases separated the two germline ends. The CDR3 reads CASSFFWQAQETQYF. CDR3 in DNA: TGTGCCAGCAGCTTTTTCTGGCAGGCCCAAGAGACCCAGTACTTC.

The rearrangement uses TRBV5-1 and TRBJ2-7, with D possibly being TRBD2 (6 bases). This CDR3 has 14 amino acids. Trimming removed 3 bases from V and 0 bases from J, with 10 bases in between. Per germline, CDR1 SGHRS and CDR2 YFSETQ. CDR3: CASSYGGASYEQYF. DNA of the CDR3: TGCGCCAGCAGCTATGGCGGGGCCTCCTACGAGCAGTACTTC.